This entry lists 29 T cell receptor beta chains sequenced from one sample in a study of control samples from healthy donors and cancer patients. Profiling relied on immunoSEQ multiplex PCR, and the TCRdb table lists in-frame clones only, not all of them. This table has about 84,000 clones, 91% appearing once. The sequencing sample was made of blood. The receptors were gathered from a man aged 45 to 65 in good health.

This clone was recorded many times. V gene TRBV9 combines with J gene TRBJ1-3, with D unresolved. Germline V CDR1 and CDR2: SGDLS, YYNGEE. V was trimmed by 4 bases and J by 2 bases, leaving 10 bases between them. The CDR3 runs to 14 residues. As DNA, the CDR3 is TGTGCCAGCAGCCCGGCAGTCGCTGGAAACACCATATATTTT. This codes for CASSPAVAGNTIYF.

CDR3 DNA sequence: TGTGCCAGCAGTCGGGGACAGGGTCTATGGACCCAGTACTTC. Its translation is CASSRGQGLWTQYF. The rearrangement links TRBV6-5 to TRBJ2-5; 9 nucleotides align to TRBD1. This CDR3 has 14 amino acids. The trim removed 5 bases at V and 7 bases at J, leaving 8 bases unmatched. CDR1 and CDR2 from the germline V gene are MNHEY and SVGAGI.

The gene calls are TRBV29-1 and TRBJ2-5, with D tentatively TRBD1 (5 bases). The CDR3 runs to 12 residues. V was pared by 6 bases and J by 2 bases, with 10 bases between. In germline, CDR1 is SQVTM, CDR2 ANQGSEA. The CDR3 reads CSVGRVQETQYF. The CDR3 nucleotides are TGCAGCGTGGGCAGGGTTCAAGAGACCCAGTACTTC. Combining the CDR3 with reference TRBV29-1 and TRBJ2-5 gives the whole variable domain SAVISQKPSRDICQRGTSLTIQCQVDSQVTMMFWYRQQPGQSLTLIATANQGSEATYESGFVIDKFPISRPNLTFSTLTVSNMSPEDSSIYLCSVGRVQETQYFGPGTRLLVL.

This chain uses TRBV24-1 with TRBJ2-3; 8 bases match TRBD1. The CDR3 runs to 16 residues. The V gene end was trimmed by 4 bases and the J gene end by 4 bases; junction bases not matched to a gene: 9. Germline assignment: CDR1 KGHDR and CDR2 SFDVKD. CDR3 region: CATSDNSRGRADTQYF. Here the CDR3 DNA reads TGTGCCACCAGTGACAACAGCAGGGGGCGCGCAGATACGCAGTATTTT.

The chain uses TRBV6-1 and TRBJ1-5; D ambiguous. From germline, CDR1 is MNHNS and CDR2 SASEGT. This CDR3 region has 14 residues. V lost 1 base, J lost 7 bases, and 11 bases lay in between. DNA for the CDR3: TGTGCCAGCAGTGAAGTGAGGAATTCCCAGCCCCAGCATTTT. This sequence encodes CASSEVRNSQPQHF.

The CDR3 region is CSVGDIGQPQHF. The CDR3 region has the DNA TGCAGCGTTGGAGACATTGGGCAGCCCCAGCATTTT. The rearrangement joins TRBV29-1 to TRBJ1-5; D ambiguous. The germline V gene encodes CDR1 SQVTM and CDR2 ANQGSEA. The CDR3 consists of 12 residues. The germline V and J ends were trimmed by 4 bases and 7 bases, with 11 bases remaining between them.

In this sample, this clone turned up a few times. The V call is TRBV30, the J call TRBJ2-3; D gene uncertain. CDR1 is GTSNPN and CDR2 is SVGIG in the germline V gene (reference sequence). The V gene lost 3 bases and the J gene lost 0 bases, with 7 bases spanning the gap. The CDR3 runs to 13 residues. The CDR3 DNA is TGTGCCTGGAGCACGACTAGCACAGATACGCAGTATTTT. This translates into CAWSTTSTDTQYF.

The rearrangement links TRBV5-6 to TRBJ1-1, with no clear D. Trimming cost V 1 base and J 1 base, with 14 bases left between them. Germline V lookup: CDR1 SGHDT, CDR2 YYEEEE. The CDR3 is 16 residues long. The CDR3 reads CASSLSGLNENTEAFF. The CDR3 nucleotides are TGTGCCAGCAGCTTGTCGGGTCTCAATGAGAACACTGAAGCTTTCTTT.

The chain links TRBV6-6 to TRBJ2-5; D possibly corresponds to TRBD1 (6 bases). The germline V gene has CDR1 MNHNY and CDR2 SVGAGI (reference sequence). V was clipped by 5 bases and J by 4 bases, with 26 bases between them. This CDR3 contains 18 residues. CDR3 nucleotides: TGTGCCAGCAGTCCTAGTACAACCGGGACAACGGGAAGAGAGACCCAGTACTTC. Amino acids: CASSPSTTGTTGRETQYF.

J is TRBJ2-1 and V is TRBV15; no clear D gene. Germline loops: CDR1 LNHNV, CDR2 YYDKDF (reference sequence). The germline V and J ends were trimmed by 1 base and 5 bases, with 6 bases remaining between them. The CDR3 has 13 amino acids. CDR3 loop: CATSRGSNNEQFF. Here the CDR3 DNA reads TGTGCCACCAGCAGAGGAAGTAACAATGAGCAGTTCTTC.

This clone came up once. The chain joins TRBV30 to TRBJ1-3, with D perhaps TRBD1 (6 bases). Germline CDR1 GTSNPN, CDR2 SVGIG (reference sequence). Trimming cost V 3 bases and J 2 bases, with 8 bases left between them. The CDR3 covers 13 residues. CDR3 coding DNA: TGTGCCTGGAGGGGGGCAGCTGGAAACACCATATATTTT. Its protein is CAWRGAAGNTIYF.

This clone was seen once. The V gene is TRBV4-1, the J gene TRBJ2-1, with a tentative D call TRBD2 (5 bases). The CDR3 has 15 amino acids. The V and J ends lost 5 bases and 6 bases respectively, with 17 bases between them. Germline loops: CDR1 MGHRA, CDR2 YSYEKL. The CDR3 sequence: CASSDIDGVGNEQFF. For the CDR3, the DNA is TGCGCCAGCAGCGACATCGACGGGGTCGGCAATGAGCAGTTCTTC.

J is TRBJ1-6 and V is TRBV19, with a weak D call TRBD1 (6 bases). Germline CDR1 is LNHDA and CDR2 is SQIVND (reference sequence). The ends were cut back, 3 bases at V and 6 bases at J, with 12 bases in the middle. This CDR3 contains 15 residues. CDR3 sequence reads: CASSIRPGANSPLHF. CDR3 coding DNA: TGTGCCAGTAGTATCCGGCCAGGGGCTAATTCACCCCTCCACTTT.

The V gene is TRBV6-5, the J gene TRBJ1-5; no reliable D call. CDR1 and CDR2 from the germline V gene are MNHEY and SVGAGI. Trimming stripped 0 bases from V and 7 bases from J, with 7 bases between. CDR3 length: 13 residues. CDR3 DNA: TGTGCCAGCAGTTACTCGAAATTACAGCCCCAGCATTTT. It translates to CASSYSKLQPQHF.

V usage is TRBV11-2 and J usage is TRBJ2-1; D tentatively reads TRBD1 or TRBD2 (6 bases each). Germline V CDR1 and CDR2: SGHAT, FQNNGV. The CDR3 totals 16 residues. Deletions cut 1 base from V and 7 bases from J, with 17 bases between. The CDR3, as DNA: TGTGCCAGCAGCTTAGTCCCCGGGGGCTTCGGAAATGAGCAGTTCTTC. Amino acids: CASSLVPGGFGNEQFF.

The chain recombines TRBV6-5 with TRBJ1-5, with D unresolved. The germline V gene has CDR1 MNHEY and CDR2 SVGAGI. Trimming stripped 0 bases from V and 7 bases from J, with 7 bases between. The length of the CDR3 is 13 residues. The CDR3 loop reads CASSYSKGQPQHF. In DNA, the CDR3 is TGTGCCAGCAGTTACTCGAAAGGGCAGCCCCAGCATTTT.

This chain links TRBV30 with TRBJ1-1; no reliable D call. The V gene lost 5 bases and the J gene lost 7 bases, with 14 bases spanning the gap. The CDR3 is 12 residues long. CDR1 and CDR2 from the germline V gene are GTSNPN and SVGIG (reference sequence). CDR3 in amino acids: CAWGQRRDEAFF. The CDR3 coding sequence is TGTGCCTGGGGCCAAAGACGGGATGAAGCTTTCTTT.

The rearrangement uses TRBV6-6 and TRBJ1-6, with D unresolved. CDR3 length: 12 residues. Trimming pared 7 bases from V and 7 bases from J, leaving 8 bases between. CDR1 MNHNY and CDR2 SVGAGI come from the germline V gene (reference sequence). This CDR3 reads CASNEGNSPLHF. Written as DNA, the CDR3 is TGTGCCAGCAATGAGGGCAATTCACCCCTCCACTTT.

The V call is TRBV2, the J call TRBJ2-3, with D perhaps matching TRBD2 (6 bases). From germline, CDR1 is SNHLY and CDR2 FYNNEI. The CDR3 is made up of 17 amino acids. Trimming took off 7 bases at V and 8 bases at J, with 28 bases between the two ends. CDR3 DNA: TGTGCCAGCAAACCCCTGGAGGGGAGGACGGCGCACGGTACGCAGTATTTT. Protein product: CASKPLEGRTAHGTQYF.

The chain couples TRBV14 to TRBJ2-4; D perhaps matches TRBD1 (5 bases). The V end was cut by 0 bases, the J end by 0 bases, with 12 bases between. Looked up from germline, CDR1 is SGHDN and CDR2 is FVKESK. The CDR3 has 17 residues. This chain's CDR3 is CASSQDVVGPAKNIQYF. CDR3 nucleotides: TGTGCCAGCAGCCAAGACGTCGTGGGGCCAGCCAAAAACATTCAGTACTTC.

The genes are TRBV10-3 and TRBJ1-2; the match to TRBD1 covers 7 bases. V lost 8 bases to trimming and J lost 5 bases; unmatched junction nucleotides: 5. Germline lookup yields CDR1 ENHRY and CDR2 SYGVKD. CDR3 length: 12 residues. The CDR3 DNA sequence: TGTGCCATCCGCTCGGGACAGTATGGCTACACCTTC. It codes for CAIRSGQYGYTF.

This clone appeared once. CDR3 amino acids: CAIGPGPNQPQHF. CDR3 in DNA: TGTGCCATCGGGCCAGGGCCCAATCAGCCCCAGCATTTT. The chain employs TRBV10-3 and TRBJ1-5, with D perhaps matching TRBD1 (5 bases). The V end was cut by 8 bases, the J end by 3 bases, with 11 bases between. Germline lookup yields CDR1 ENHRY and CDR2 SYGVKD. The CDR3 covers 13 residues.

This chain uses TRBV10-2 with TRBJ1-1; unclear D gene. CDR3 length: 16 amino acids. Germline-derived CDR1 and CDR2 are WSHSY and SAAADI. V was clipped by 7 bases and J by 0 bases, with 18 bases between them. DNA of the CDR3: TGCGCCAGCACTATTTACATGGCTACCATGAACACTGAAGCTTTCTTT. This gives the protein CASTIYMATMNTEAFF.

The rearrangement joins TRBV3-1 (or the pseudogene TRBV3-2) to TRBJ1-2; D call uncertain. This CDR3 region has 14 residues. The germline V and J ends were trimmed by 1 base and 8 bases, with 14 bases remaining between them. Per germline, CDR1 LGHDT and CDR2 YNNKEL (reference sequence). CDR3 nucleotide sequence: TGTGCCAGCAGCCAAGGGGCGGACCCTCCGGGCTACACCTTC. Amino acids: CASSQGADPPGYTF.

CDR3 amino acids: CASILMRGEYTDTQYF. DNA for the CDR3: TGCGCCAGCATTCTTATGCGGGGGGAATACACAGATACGCAGTATTTT. The rearrangement links TRBV10-1 to TRBJ2-3, with 8 bases aligning to TRBD2. This CDR3 has 16 amino acids. In germline, CDR1 is WNHNN, CDR2 SYGVQD (reference sequence). V trimming: 7 bases; J trimming: 2 bases; junction bases outside the gene matches: 11.

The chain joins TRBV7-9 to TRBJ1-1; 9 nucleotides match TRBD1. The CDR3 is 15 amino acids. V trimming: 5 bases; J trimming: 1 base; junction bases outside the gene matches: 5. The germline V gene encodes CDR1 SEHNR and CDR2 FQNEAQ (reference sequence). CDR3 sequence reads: CASSASGQGNTEAFF. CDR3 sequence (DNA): TGTGCCAGCAGCGCCTCGGGACAGGGGAACACTGAAGCTTTCTTT.

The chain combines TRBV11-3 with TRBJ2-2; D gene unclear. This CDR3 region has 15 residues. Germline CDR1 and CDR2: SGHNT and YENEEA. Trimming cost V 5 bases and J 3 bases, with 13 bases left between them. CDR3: CASSGPGWDTGELFF. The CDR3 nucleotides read TGTGCCAGCAGCGGCCCCGGGTGGGACACCGGGGAGCTGTTTTTT.

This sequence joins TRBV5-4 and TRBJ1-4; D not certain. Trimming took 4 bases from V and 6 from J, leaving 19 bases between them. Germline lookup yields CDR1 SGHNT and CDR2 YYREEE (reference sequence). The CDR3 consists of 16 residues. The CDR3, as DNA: TGTGCCAGCAGCACGAAGGTGGGTTCAGGAGATGAAAAACTGTTTTTT. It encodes CASSTKVGSGDEKLFF.

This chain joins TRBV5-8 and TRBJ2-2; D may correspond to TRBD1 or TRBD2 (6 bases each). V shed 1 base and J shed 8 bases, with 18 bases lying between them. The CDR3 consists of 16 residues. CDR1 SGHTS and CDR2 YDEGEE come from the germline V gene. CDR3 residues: CASSLPGDSPVGELFF. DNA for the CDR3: TGTGCCAGCAGCTTGCCAGGGGACTCCCCCGTAGGGGAGCTGTTTTTT. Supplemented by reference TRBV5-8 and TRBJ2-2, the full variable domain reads EAGVTQSPTHLIKTRGQQATLRCSPISGHTSVYWYQQALGLGLQFLLWYDEGEERNRGNFPPRFSGRQFPNYSSELNVNALELEDSALYLCASSLPGDSPVGELFFGEGSRLTVL.